This is a list of T cell receptor beta chains from one sample in a study of graft-versus-host responses after intestinal transplantation. Libraries were prepared by immunoSEQ multiplex PCR; TCRdb keeps only in-frame clonotypes and omits some of them. The sample has under 140,000 clones, approximately 92% seen once. The antigens for these receptors are not known. Sequences were derived from unstimulated CD8+ T cells sorted from spleen or lymph node cells, sampled before intestinal transplant. These receptors were taken from a human donor who received an intestinal transplant. Both conserved end residues are trimmed from each CDR3. Each record gives: CDR3 protein, J gene, CDR3 length, V gene.

ASSQGLIMNTEAF,TRBJ1-1,13,TRBV5-4
ASSYRDSSYEQY,TRBJ2-7,12,TRBV5-6
ASSPEGAGGDNEQF,TRBJ2-1,14,TRBV4-1
AISESKGLYEKLF,TRBJ1-4,13,TRBV10-3
ASRGGTGSNEQF,TRBJ2-1,12,TRBV27
ASSSGLAGEDEQF,TRBJ2-1,13,TRBV11-2
ASSAGQGSYEQY,TRBJ2-7,12,TRBV6-5
ASTVGRGNEQY,TRBJ2-7,11,TRBV27
ASSLSASSGNTIY,TRBJ1-3,13,TRBV27
ASSLWLAGGPDTQY,TRBJ2-3,14,TRBV27
ASSYSMGAYEQY,TRBJ2-7,12,TRBV6-6